Below, one T cell receptor beta chain is given with its context. What it binds is not known. This sample is drawn from a study of T cells expressing NK-cell markers. The CDR3 extends over 15 amino acids. General study results and limits: Four donors showed these clonotypes also leading the CD3+CD56-NKG2C+ fraction.

TCRdb re-called the 5' RACE reads and catalogs CDR3 proteins one per entry, DNA excluded. The table for this sample gives a few hundred thousand distinct CDR3 sequences. J is TRBJ2-1 and V is TRBV21-1; the TRBD2 assignment by TCRdb is unverifiable without DNA. TRBV21-1 is recorded as a pseudogene. What was sequenced was blood T cells: a sorted CD56 or NKG2C T cell subset, CD4+ or CD8+ T cells, or bulk PBMC T cells (not recorded which). This TCR was recovered from a man aged 18-70 years in good health. CDR3 sequence reads: CASSKVQRTYNEQFF.